This TCR beta chain was identified during a study of T cell repertoires in cytomegalovirus infection. The sample holds a few counts of this clonotype. The antigen is not known. TCRdb reprocessed the reads with MiXCR, giving one entry per CDR3 protein. The sample lists 110,000 to 150,000 distinct CDR3 sequences, approximately 30% occurring once. This material consisted of CD8+ T cells from cultured PBMCs, taken from culture after CMV antigen stimulation. This sequence originates from a human donor in good health (CMV status not recorded). Some clones in this sample may be carry-over from other donors' samples.

CDR3 sequence reads: CASSPPDSYEQYF. DNA for the CDR3: TGTGCCAGCTCACCACCAGACTCCTACGAGCAGTACTTC. The genes are TRBV18 and TRBJ2-7; D is uncertain. The CDR3 has 13 amino acids. V gave up 0 bases and J gave up 0 bases, with 3 bases separating them. From germline, CDR1 is KGHSH and CDR2 LQKENI.